The rows below give T cell receptor beta chains drawn from one sample of a study of blood T cell repertoires in COVID-19. Some clones are missing from TCRdb's copy, which holds only in-frame ones; the method was immunoSEQ multiplex PCR. Found here are just over 650,000 clones, about nine tenths of them singletons; the top ten hold over 0.2%. Sequences were obtained from peripheral blood. The receptors come from a woman younger than 35 with acute or convalescent COVID-19. The CDR3 runs from the conserved cysteine through the conserved F or W. The D gene is left open where the match is weak. Expanded clones are given a class, and other clones once, few, many or no size at all.

J gene	clone size	D gene	V gene	CDR3 protein	CDR3 DNA
TRBJ1-4	once	TRBD1	TRBV5-1	CASSLTGTGGEKLFF	TGCGCCAGCAGCTTGACCGGGACAGGGGGTGAAAAACTGTTTTTT
TRBJ1-1	-	-	TRBV14	CASSHSRGGNTEAFF	TGTGCCAGCAGCCACAGCAGGGGCGGGAACACTGAAGCTTTCTTT
TRBJ1-3	once	TRBD1	TRBV5-1	CASSSTGQGTGNTIYF	TGCGCCAGCAGCTCGACGGGACAGGGAACTGGAAACACCATATATTTT
TRBJ2-3	-	TRBD2	TRBV6-4	CASSDSTGGGVDTQYF	TGTGCCAGCAGTGACTCGACGGGCGGGGGGGTAGATACGCAGTATTTT
TRBJ2-7	-	-	TRBV9	CASSGRAGYEQYF	TGTGCCAGCAGCGGTAGGGCGGGCTACGAGCAGTACTTC
TRBJ2-6	-	-	TRBV27	CASTPLFSGANVLTF	TGTGCCAGCACCCCCCTTTTCTCTGGGGCCAACGTCCTGACTTTC
TRBJ1-6	-	TRBD1	TRBV2	CASSESGQGNSPLHF	TGTGCCAGCAGTGAATCGGGACAGGGGAATTCACCCCTCCACTTT
TRBJ2-1	-	TRBD1	TRBV10-3	CAISDRGIDNEQFF	TGTGCCATCAGCGACAGGGGGATAGACAATGAGCAGTTCTTC
TRBJ1-2	-	TRBD1	TRBV6-5	CATRPGGEGYTF	TGTGCCACCAGGCCAGGGGGCGAGGGCTACACCTTC
TRBJ1-2	once	TRBD1	TRBV2	CASSFDRELGYTF	TGTGCCAGCAGTTTTGACAGGGAATTGGGCTACACCTTC
TRBJ1-2	-	TRBD1	TRBV9	CASSVTSRTGESQGYTF	TGTGCCAGCAGCGTAACTTCCAGGACAGGGGAATCCCAGGGCTACACCTTC
TRBJ2-7	few	TRBD2	TRBV7-9	CASSLPSGGRRHEQYF	TGTGCCAGCAGCTTGCCTAGCGGGGGGCGTCGTCACGAGCAGTACTTC
TRBJ1-2	-	TRBD1	TRBV12-5	CASASGTGGTNYGYTF	TGTGCTAGTGCCTCGGGGACAGGGGGAACTAACTATGGCTACACCTTC
TRBJ2-7	-	TRBD1	TRBV6-5	CASSQGTGFVEQYF	TGTGCCAGCAGCCAAGGGACAGGTTTTGTAGAGCAGTACTTC
TRBJ2-2	-	TRBD1	TRBV18	CASSPTRDRGTGELFF	TGTGCCAGCTCACCGACGCGGGACAGGGGTACCGGGGAGCTGTTTTTT
TRBJ1-5	-	TRBD1	TRBV11-2	CASSNEGQGAGNQPQHF	TGTGCCAGCAGCAATGAGGGACAGGGGGCGGGTAATCAGCCCCAGCATTTT
TRBJ1-3	-	TRBD1	TRBV24-1	CATSDPTGESGNTIYF	TGTGCCACCAGTGATCCAACAGGGGAATCTGGAAACACCATATATTTT
TRBJ2-1	-	-	TRBV27	CASSSEAGSYNEQFF	TGTGCCAGCAGTTCAGAGGCGGGATCTTACAATGAGCAGTTCTTC
TRBJ1-1	few	-	TRBV2	CARSVRNTEAFF	TGTGCCAGGTCAGTAAGGAACACTGAAGCTTTCTTT
TRBJ2-7	-	TRBD2	TRBV30	CAWAGLAVWDEQYF	TGTGCCTGGGCCGGACTAGCGGTCTGGGACGAGCAGTACTTC
TRBJ1-5	-	-	TRBV29-1	CSVDGAVNQPQHF	TGCAGCGTTGATGGGGCAGTCAATCAGCCCCAGCATTTT
TRBJ1-1	-	-	TRBV6-5	CASMGLGNTEAFF	TGTGCCAGCATGGGACTCGGGAACACTGAAGCTTTCTTT
TRBJ1-2	-	-	TRBV7-2	CASSFQVSSGGYTF	TGTGCCAGCAGCTTTCAGGTCAGCTCGGGGGGCTACACCTTC
TRBJ1-1	-	-	TRBV25-1	CASSVGLEAFF	TGTGCCAGTAGTGTGGGACTTGAAGCTTTCTTT
TRBJ1-1	-	-	TRBV7-9	CASSLEGWGTMNTEAFF	TGTGCCAGCAGCTTAGAAGGGTGGGGGACAATGAACACTGAAGCTTTCTTT
TRBJ1-3	-	-	TRBV15	CATSRKGRSFGNTIYF	TGTGCCACCAGTCGCAAAGGGAGAAGTTTTGGAAACACCATATATTTT
TRBJ2-1	once	TRBD1	TRBV24-1	CATSDLRDRENEQFF	TGTGCCACCAGTGATTTGAGGGACAGGGAAAATGAGCAGTTCTTC
TRBJ2-1	-	TRBD1	TRBV19	CASSMDRGNEQFF	TGTGCCAGTAGTATGGACAGGGGTAATGAGCAGTTCTTC
TRBJ1-3	-	-	TRBV6-1	CASSERRGSGNTIYF	TGTGCCAGCAGTGAAAGGAGGGGCTCTGGAAACACCATATATTTT
TRBJ2-7	-	TRBD2	TRBV11-2	CASSNHREVRLSEQYF	TGTGCCAGCAGCAACCACCGGGAGGTGCGGTTGAGTGAGCAGTACTTC
TRBJ1-4	-	-	TRBV3-1/TRBV3-2	CASSQQAGYEKLFF	TGTGCCAGCAGCCAACAGGCGGGGTATGAAAAACTGTTTTTT
TRBJ2-4	-	-	TRBV4-1	CASSQTGQVAKNIQYF	TGCGCCAGCAGCCAAACAGGGCAAGTAGCCAAAAACATTCAGTACTTC
TRBJ2-3	-	-	TRBV11-3	CASSLTGTDTQYF	TGTGCCAGCAGCTTAACGGGCACAGATACGCAGTATTTT
TRBJ1-5	-	TRBD1	TRBV6-2/TRBV6-3	CASSWTGGDQPQHF	TGTGCCAGCAGTTGGACAGGGGGCGATCAGCCCCAGCATTTT
TRBJ1-3	-	-	TRBV12-3/TRBV12-4	CASTQNGNTIYF	TGTGCCAGCACGCAGAATGGAAACACCATATATTTT
TRBJ1-1	-	TRBD1	TRBV6-2/TRBV6-3	CASSLSDRDDTEAFF	TGTGCCAGCAGCCTCTCGGACAGGGACGACACTGAAGCTTTCTTT
TRBJ1-2	-	-	TRBV29-1	CSDRTGSDYGYTF	TGCAGCGATCGGACGGGGTCTGACTATGGCTACACCTTC
TRBJ1-5	-	-	TRBV21-1	CAPGDQPQHF	TGTGCTCCAGGGGACCAGCCCCAGCATTTT
TRBJ1-1	-	-	TRBV3-1/TRBV3-2	CASSQTGSLGAFF	TGTGCCAGCAGCCAAACAGGCAGTCTCGGGGCTTTCTTT
TRBJ2-5	-	TRBD2	TRBV7-6	CASSETSGGVQETQYF	TGTGCCAGCAGTGAGACTAGCGGGGGGGTCCAAGAGACCCAGTACTTC